This TCR beta chain stems from a study of T cell changes during pregnancy in multiple sclerosis. In germline, CDR1 is SGHRS, CDR2 YFSETQ. The CDR3 spans 16 residues. After removal of 4 bases from V and 3 bases from J, the junction contained 11 bases not matched to a gene. Measured with immunoSEQ multiplex PCR; TCRdb has only the in-frame clones, and not every one. The sample holds under 30,000 clones; about 89% are singletons and the top ten take about 6.8%. The clonotype was recovered from a female donor with multiple sclerosis, enrolled in a pregnancy study. The chain uses TRBV5-1 and TRBJ2-7, with 9 positions matching TRBD1. This sample comprised CD8+ T cells from peripheral blood mononuclear cells, obtained after pregnancy. The CDR3: CASSATQGAPLYEQYF. The CDR3, as DNA: TGCGCCAGCAGCGCTACACAGGGGGCCCCCCTCTACGAGCAGTACTTC. The whole variable domain, filled in from reference TRBV5-1 and TRBJ2-7, reads KAGVTQTPRYLIKTRGQQVTLSCSPISGHRSVSWYQQTPGQGLQFLFEYFSETQRNKGNFPGRFSGRQFSNSRSEMNVSTLELGDSALYLCASSATQGAPLYEQYFGPGTRLTVT.